This TCR beta chain is from a study of Graves' ophthalmopathy and Graves' hyperthyroidism. Whole-study findings and limits: Blood was where most expanded thyroid clonotypes above 0.001 frequency also turned up.

This clonotype was found many times. Its target is unknown. A junction end diverges from the germline sequence, so it may reflect a read error. The length of the CDR3 is 14 residues. Scientists amplified the TCR beta CDR3 regions from RNA transcripts. Second-round multiplex PCR followed a first-round RT-PCR using HTBI primers. TCRdb re-analysed the multiplex PCR reads in MiXCR, keeping a single row per CDR3 protein. The table lists some 350,000 distinct CDR3 sequences, approximately 18% of them singletons. Hyperthyroidism patients were newly diagnosed, ill under 2 months, and aged 18 to 65 years. This chain connects TRBV12-3 or TRBV12-4 to TRBJ2-7; TRBD2 agrees at 8 bases. The TCR originated in an adult woman with stable Graves' hyperthyroidism. Sequences were obtained from peripheral blood. The CDR3 reads CASRLAGLSYEQYF. The CDR3 DNA sequence: TGTGCCAGCAGGTTAGCGGGATTATCCTACGAGCAGTACTTC.